The 32 T cell receptor beta chains below come from one sample, sequenced in a study of blood T cell repertoires in COVID-19. Measured with immunoSEQ multiplex PCR; TCRdb has only the in-frame clones, and not every one. This table holds around 75,000 clones, about 88% found once. Sequencing was carried out using peripheral blood. These TCRs come from a human donor in a cohort sampled during active COVID-19.

The rearrangement links TRBV5-8 to TRBJ2-3; tentative D call: TRBD2 (6 bases). From germline, CDR1 is SGHTS and CDR2 YDEGEE. The CDR3 spans 12 residues. V dropped 3 bases and J dropped 6 bases, with 8 bases sitting between them. CDR3 loop: CASSSLADTQYF. The CDR3 coding sequence is TGTGCCAGCAGCTCGCTAGCGGATACGCAGTATTTT.

The chain recombines TRBV4-2 with TRBJ2-3; D unresolved. Trimming took 0 bases from V and 3 from J, leaving 16 bases between them. This CDR3 is built from 17 residues. Germline V gene lookup returns CDR1 LGHNA and CDR2 YNFKEQ. The CDR3 bases are TGTGCCAGCAGCCAAGAATCCGATTTACTTGTGACAGATACGCAGTATTTT. Protein: CASSQESDLLVTDTQYF.

The rearrangement links TRBV28 to TRBJ2-7, with D maybe TRBD2 (6 bases). This CDR3 is built from 14 residues. V was cut by 4 bases and J by 4 bases, with 14 bases left in between. From germline, CDR1 is MDHEN and CDR2 SYDVKM. The CDR3 spells CASSSPAGMYEQYF. The CDR3 nucleotides are TGTGCCAGCAGTTCCCCGGCGGGAATGTACGAGCAGTACTTC.

A single count supports this clone. The V and J genes are TRBV11-2 and TRBJ2-7; the match to TRBD1 covers 8 bases. The CDR3 is made up of 16 amino acids. Germline V lookup: CDR1 SGHAT, CDR2 FQNNGV. J was trimmed by 1 base and V by 1 base; bases with no gene match: 6. CDR3 loop: CASSLGWDRYSYEQYF. The CDR3 region has the DNA TGTGCCAGCAGCTTAGGGTGGGACAGGTATTCCTACGAGCAGTACTTC.

For the CDR3, the DNA is TGTGCCACGGGATCACTAGCGGGAGTATCCGAGCAGTACTTC. Encoded protein: CATGSLAGVSEQYF. The gene calls are TRBV2 and TRBJ2-7; 11 bases align to TRBD2. Germline CDR1 is SNHLY and CDR2 is FYNNEI. Trimming removed 10 bases from V and 6 bases from J; junction bases left unmatched: 11. The length of the CDR3 is 14 residues.

The chain joins TRBV5-4 to TRBJ2-3; tentative D call: TRBD2 (6 bases). Deletions cut 3 bases from V and 6 bases from J, with 17 bases between. The CDR3 spans 15 residues. CDR1 SGHNT and CDR2 YYREEE come from the germline V gene (reference sequence). DNA of the CDR3: TGTGCCAGCAGCTCCGGGGGAACTACGGCGGATACGCAGTATTTT. Translated: CASSSGGTTADTQYF.

This clone was seen just once. V gene TRBV10-2 combines with J gene TRBJ2-7, with 11 bases identical to TRBD1. The CDR3 consists of 15 residues. V shed 6 bases and J 6 bases; nucleotides not matched to a gene: 10. In germline, CDR1 is WSHSY, CDR2 SAAADI. CDR3 sequence: CASRPTGGQGAEQYF. The CDR3 coding sequence is TGCGCCAGCAGGCCTACTGGCGGACAGGGGGCCGAGCAGTACTTC.

The genes are TRBV5-1 and TRBJ1-1; 7 nucleotides match TRBD1. Germline CDR1 and CDR2: SGHRS and YFSETQ. CDR3 length: 15 residues. Germline trimming cut 4 bases from V and 0 bases from J; bases unmatched to any gene: 6. CDR3 amino acids: CASSTRQGMNTEAFF. The CDR3 region has the DNA TGCGCCAGCAGCACCAGACAGGGCATGAACACTGAAGCTTTCTTT. Based on the CDR3 plus reference TRBV5-1 and TRBJ1-1, the full variable domain is KAGVTQTPRYLIKTRGQQVTLSCSPISGHRSVSWYQQTPGQGLQFLFEYFSETQRNKGNFPGRFSGRQFSNSRSEMNVSTLELGDSALYLCASSTRQGMNTEAFFGQGTRLTVV.

V is TRBV9 and J is TRBJ1-2, with TRBD1 matching over 9 bases. Germline assignment: CDR1 SGDLS and CDR2 YYNGEE. The V segment lost 3 bases and the J segment 4 bases; nucleotides outside the gene matches: 4. This CDR3 is built from 14 residues. CDR3 bases: TGTGCCAGCAGCGCGCCGGGACAGGGCTATGGCTACACCTTC. Its translation: CASSAPGQGYGYTF. The whole variable domain, remainder taken from reference TRBV9 and TRBJ1-2, is DSGVTQTPKHLITATGQRVTLRCSPRSGDLSVYWYQQSLDQGLQFLIQYYNGEERAKGNILERFSAQQFPDLHSELNLSSLELGDSALYFCASSAPGQGYGYTFGSGTRLTVV.

The chain has TRBV30 and TRBJ2-5, with TRBD2 as a possible D gene (6 bases). The CDR3 spans 13 residues. Germline values: CDR1 GTSNPN, CDR2 SVGIG (reference sequence). Trimming removed 2 bases at V and 1 base at J, with 8 bases between. CDR3 region: CAWSPGSQETQYF. The CDR3 nucleotides are TGTGCCTGGAGTCCCGGGAGCCAAGAGACCCAGTACTTC.

The chain links TRBV3-1 (or the pseudogene TRBV3-2) to TRBJ1-1, with D possibly TRBD1 on 5 matching bases. V dropped 1 base and J dropped 10 bases, with 13 bases sitting between them. In germline, CDR1 is LGHDT, CDR2 YNNKEL (reference sequence). The CDR3 has 13 amino acids. This chain's CDR3 is CASSQGGWRGAFF. DNA of the CDR3: TGTGCCAGCAGCCAAGGGGGATGGAGGGGAGCTTTCTTT.

V gene TRBV30 combines with J gene TRBJ1-2, with 9 bases matching TRBD1. This CDR3 has 16 amino acids. Germline trimming cut 0 bases from V and 4 bases from J; bases unmatched to any gene: 9. Germline CDR1 is GTSNPN and CDR2 is SVGIG (reference sequence). Here the CDR3 DNA reads TGTGCCTGGAGTGTACGTAGGGACAGGGCTCTCTATGGCTACACCTTC. Translated, it gives CAWSVRRDRALYGYTF.

This sequence joins TRBV11-3 and TRBJ1-1, with a possible D match to TRBD1 (5 bases). Per the germline V gene, CDR1 is SGHNT and CDR2 is YENEEA. V lost 2 bases to trimming and J lost 6 bases, with 7 bases between them. The CDR3 covers 12 residues. CDR3 bases: TGTGCCAGCAGCTTAAGGGGTGCTGAAGCTTTCTTT. Amino acids: CASSLRGAEAFF.

This clone came up once. The rearrangement joins TRBV7-9 to TRBJ2-1; perhaps TRBD2 as D (5 bases). V was cut by 7 bases and J by 8 bases, with 18 bases left in between. The germline V gene has CDR1 SEHNR and CDR2 FQNEAQ (reference sequence). CDR3 length: 14 residues. CDR3 amino acids: CASTPAGPRDEQFF. The CDR3 region has the DNA TGTGCCAGCACCCCGGCGGGCCCTAGGGATGAGCAGTTCTTC. The complete variable domain, with remaining parts taken from reference TRBV7-9 and TRBJ2-1, reads DTGVSQNPRHKITKRGQNVTFRCDPISEHNRLYWYRQTLGQGPEFLTYFQNEAQLEKSRLLSDRFSAERPKGSFSTLEIQRTEQGDSAMYLCASTPAGPRDEQFFGPGTRLTVL.

The V call is TRBV7-9, the J call TRBJ2-5; TRBD2 matches at 12 bases. Germline loops: CDR1 SEHNR, CDR2 FQNEAQ (reference sequence). The CDR3 consists of 18 residues. V shed 3 bases and J 1 base; nucleotides not matched to a gene: 9. CDR3 DNA: TGTGCCAGCAGCTTTCGGACTAGCGGGACCTCCTTCCAAGAGACCCAGTACTTC. Its translation: CASSFRTSGTSFQETQYF.

The chain joins TRBV7-2 to TRBJ1-1; D might be TRBD1 (5 bases). Deletions cut 3 bases from V and 1 base from J, with 12 bases between. This CDR3 is built from 15 residues. Germline lookup yields CDR1 SGHTA and CDR2 FQGNSA. This CDR3 is CASSLEGLGNTEAFF. The DNA of the CDR3 is TGTGCCAGCAGCTTGGAGGGGTTAGGGAACACTGAAGCTTTCTTT.

The V and J genes are TRBV19 and TRBJ1-1; D gene unclear. V was clipped by 5 bases and J by 2 bases, with 15 bases between them. There are 15 residues in the CDR3. CDR1 and CDR2 (germline): LNHDA, SQIVND (reference sequence). The CDR3 region is CASSWPSGVNTEAFF. The CDR3 region has the DNA TGTGCCAGTAGTTGGCCGTCGGGTGTTAACACTGAAGCTTTCTTT. The full variable domain, rest sourced from reference TRBV19 and TRBJ1-1, is DGGITQSPKYLFRKEGQNVTLSCEQNLNHDAMYWYRQDPGQGLRLIYYSQIVNDFQKGDIAEGYSVSREKKESFPLTVTSAQKNPTAFYLCASSWPSGVNTEAFFGQGTRLTVV.

The V and J genes are TRBV9 and TRBJ2-1; the match to TRBD1 covers 7 bases. CDR1 SGDLS and CDR2 YYNGEE come from the germline V gene. After removal of 3 bases from V and 0 bases from J, the junction contained 0 bases not matched to a gene. The CDR3 sequence is 14 residues long. CDR3 in DNA: TGTGCCAGCAGCGCAGGGGGCTCCTACAATGAGCAGTTCTTC. This translates into CASSAGGSYNEQFF.

This clone turned up a few times. This rearrangement joins TRBV15 to TRBJ2-7; the D gene is possibly TRBD1 (6 bases). In germline, CDR1 is LNHNV, CDR2 YYDKDF (reference sequence). The CDR3 contains 13 residues. V lost 3 bases, J lost 8 bases, and 14 bases lay in between. CDR3 DNA sequence: TGTGCCACCAGCAGCGTTAGGGGGAGTCAGCAGTACTTC. The encoded protein is CATSSVRGSQQYF.

The gene calls are TRBV5-1 and TRBJ2-7; D unresolved. In germline, CDR1 is SGHRS, CDR2 YFSETQ. The CDR3 covers 13 residues. Trimming took off 3 bases at V and 0 bases at J, with 7 bases between the two ends. The DNA of the CDR3 is TGCGCCAGCAGCTCCGGTAGCTCCTACGAGCAGTACTTC. Its protein is CASSSGSSYEQYF.

The chain recombines TRBV5-1 with TRBJ2-7, with 7 nucleotides matching TRBD2. Unmatched junction bases numbered 7, after V lost 3 bases and J lost 1 base. The CDR3 loop spans 15 amino acids. CDR1 is SGHRS, CDR2 YFSETQ, per germline. The CDR3, as DNA: TGCGCCAGCAGCTGGGGCGGGGGAACTTCCTACGAGCAGTACTTC. Residues: CASSWGGGTSYEQYF.

This clone was recorded only once. Other DNA sequences in the same sample also yield this CDR3. V gene TRBV27 combines with J gene TRBJ2-7, with 12 bases aligning to TRBD2. CDR1 and CDR2 from the germline V gene are MNHEY and SMNVEV (reference sequence). The trim removed 5 bases at V and 5 bases at J, leaving 4 bases unmatched. CDR3 size: 14 residues. CDR3 coding DNA: TGTGCCAGCAGTGGCGGACTAGCGGGGAACGAGCAGTACTTC. Protein: CASSGGLAGNEQYF.

The rearrangement joins TRBV5-1 to TRBJ2-1; the match to TRBD2 covers 9 bases. The germline gives CDR1 SGHRS, CDR2 YFSETQ. The CDR3 length is 15 residues. With 4 bases clipped from V and 2 bases from J, the junction kept 4 bases outside the gene matches. CDR3 protein: CASSPSGNAYNEQFF. The CDR3 coding sequence is TGCGCCAGCAGCCCTAGCGGGAACGCCTACAATGAGCAGTTCTTC.

The chain couples TRBV6-4 to TRBJ2-1; 7 nucleotides match TRBD1. This CDR3 has 15 amino acids. After removal of 8 bases from V and 0 bases from J, the junction contained 7 bases not matched to a gene. CDR1 is MRHNA and CDR2 is SNTAGT in the germline V gene. The CDR3 coding sequence is TGTGCCAGCTCTAAAGGGGGCGCCTCCTACAATGAGCAGTTCTTC. Translation: CASSKGGASYNEQFF.

The chain combines TRBV29-1 with TRBJ1-1, with D unresolved. Germline CDR1 is SQVTM and CDR2 is ANQGSEA. The germline V and J ends were trimmed by 6 bases and 2 bases, with 16 bases remaining between them. The CDR3 consists of 14 residues. CDR3 nucleotides: TGCAGCGTCCGGCGGGTCCGCGATAACACTGAAGCTTTCTTT. Translated, it gives CSVRRVRDNTEAFF. The full variable domain, with the rest looked up from reference TRBV29-1 and TRBJ1-1, is SAVISQKPSRDICQRGTSLTIQCQVDSQVTMMFWYRQQPGQSLTLIATANQGSEATYESGFVIDKFPISRPNLTFSTLTVSNMSPEDSSIYLCSVRRVRDNTEAFFGQGTRLTVV.

The genes are TRBV7-8 and TRBJ1-2; possibly TRBD1 for D (6 bases). CDR3 length: 16 residues. Germline V lookup: CDR1 SGHVS, CDR2 FQNEAQ. V lost 1 base, J lost 6 bases, and 18 bases lay in between. In DNA, the CDR3 is TGTGCCAGCAGCTTAGACAGGGCCACACGGGACCATGGCTACACCTTC. Amino acids: CASSLDRATRDHGYTF.

The CDR3 loop is CASSRQDTNTGELFF. The CDR3 nucleotides read TGTGCCAGCTCACGCCAGGACACGAACACCGGGGAGCTGTTTTTT. The genes are TRBV18 and TRBJ2-2, with D perhaps matching TRBD1 (5 bases). The CDR3 length is 15 residues. V was shortened by 4 bases and J by 0 bases, with 9 bases between the two germline ends. The germline V gene encodes CDR1 KGHSH and CDR2 LQKENI.

V gene TRBV28 combines with J gene TRBJ2-2, with 8 bases fitting TRBD2. With 6 bases clipped from V and 0 bases from J, the junction kept 3 bases outside the gene matches. CDR1 is MDHEN and CDR2 is SYDVKM in the germline V gene. This CDR3 region has 15 residues. The DNA of the CDR3 is TGTGCCAGCAGATATAGCGGGACGAACACCGGGGAGCTGTTTTTT. This translates into CASRYSGTNTGELFF.

This clone appeared once. The chain carries TRBV9 and TRBJ2-1; D possibly corresponds to TRBD2 (5 bases). This CDR3 spans 19 amino acids. CDR1 and CDR2 from the germline V gene are SGDLS and YYNGEE. Trimming stripped 3 bases from V and 0 bases from J, with 22 bases between. The CDR3 spells CASSASLTGVLASYNEQFF. CDR3 sequence (DNA): TGTGCCAGCAGCGCCTCTCTCACTGGGGTGCTAGCCTCCTACAATGAGCAGTTCTTC. The full variable domain, its missing parts supplied by reference TRBV9 and TRBJ2-1, is DSGVTQTPKHLITATGQRVTLRCSPRSGDLSVYWYQQSLDQGLQFLIQYYNGEERAKGNILERFSAQQFPDLHSELNLSSLELGDSALYFCASSASLTGVLASYNEQFFGPGTRLTVL.

The chain recombines TRBV27 with TRBJ2-3; possibly TRBD2 for D (6 bases). V dropped 6 bases and J dropped 2 bases, with 12 bases sitting between them. CDR3 size: 14 residues. CDR1 is MNHEY and CDR2 is SMNVEV in the germline V gene (reference sequence). This CDR3 reads CASRLWGDTDTQYF. CDR3 sequence (DNA): TGTGCCAGCAGGCTGTGGGGGGACACAGATACGCAGTATTTT.

The V gene is TRBV7-2, the J gene TRBJ2-3, with 9 bases that match TRBD1. The CDR3 extends over 16 amino acids. Germline assignment: CDR1 SGHTA and CDR2 FQGNSA. Trimming at V came to 5 bases and at J to 2 bases, leaving 8 bases not matched to a gene. The CDR3 DNA sequence: TGTGCCAGCAGCCAAAGGACAGGGGCCTACACAGATACGCAGTATTTT. Protein product: CASSQRTGAYTDTQYF.

V is TRBV12-5 and J is TRBJ1-1; D unclear. Germline V gene sequence: CDR1 LGHNT, CDR2 FRNRAP. The CDR3 contains 17 residues. The V and J ends lost 5 bases and 2 bases respectively, with 21 bases between them. The CDR3 coding sequence is TGTGCTAGTGGTGCCCCGGTACGTCTAGGGAGAAACACTGAAGCTTTCTTT. This translates into CASGAPVRLGRNTEAFF.